This passage covers 15 T cell receptor beta chains from one sample sequenced in a study of cytomegalovirus exposure and HLA in healthy donors (dated by TCRdb to 2015 to 2018). The method was the immunoSEQ multiplex PCR assay. For the multiplex PCR, a mixture combining 60 forward primers for TCR Vbeta segments and 13 reverse primers for TCR Jbeta segments was used. As stored in TCRdb, this immuneACCESS dataset retains in-frame rearrangements with V and J assigned. A fraction of the clones does not appear; measured against another copy, unresolved V genes explain less than half of the discrepancy, and the remainder lacks a known reason. This sample gives about 130,000 clones in total; 60% to 80% of them show up just once. The ten biggest clones cover 2.2% of the sample. Sequenced: PBMCs. These receptor sequences come from a man aged 25-40 years in good health and CMV-seronegative.

The chain carries TRBV28 and TRBJ2-5, with 11 bases identical to TRBD2. Germline V CDR1 and CDR2: MDHEN, SYDVKM. Trimming cost V 2 bases and J 5 bases; bases outside gene matches: 7. The CDR3 consists of 16 residues. The CDR3 region is CASSLTSGSVGETQYF. In DNA form, the CDR3 reads TGTGCCAGCAGTTTAACTAGCGGGAGCGTGGGGGAGACCCAGTACTTC.

The table lists this clone with a count of one. The chain combines TRBV27 with TRBJ2-7; 8 bases map to TRBD1. CDR1 is MNHEY and CDR2 is SMNVEV in the germline V gene (reference sequence). Unmatched junction bases numbered 6, after V lost 6 bases and J lost 5 bases. The CDR3 is 13 residues long. CDR3 amino acids: CASRWTGMNEQYF. CDR3 nucleotide sequence: TGTGCCAGCAGGTGGACAGGGATGAACGAGCAGTACTTC.

The chain employs TRBV4-1 and TRBJ2-2; 9 bases fit TRBD1. Per the germline V gene, CDR1 is MGHRA and CDR2 is YSYEKL. CDR3 length: 16 amino acids. Unmatched junction bases numbered 5, after V lost 0 bases and J lost 6 bases. The CDR3 region is CASSQDYRGRAGELFF. The CDR3 coding sequence is TGCGCCAGCAGCCAAGATTACAGGGGGCGAGCCGGGGAGCTGTTTTTT.

The chain is built from TRBV30 and TRBJ2-7; 10 nucleotides line up with TRBD2. CDR1 and CDR2 (germline): GTSNPN, SVGIG (reference sequence). The J segment lost 6 bases and the V segment lost 1 base, leaving 3 bases of the junction unmatched. This CDR3 is built from 13 residues. CDR3 amino acids: CAWSASGSSEQYF. For the CDR3, the DNA is TGTGCCTGGAGTGCTAGCGGGAGCAGCGAGCAGTACTTC.

V and J are TRBV5-4 and TRBJ1-1; TRBD1 matches at 8 bases. Germline V lookup: CDR1 SGHNT, CDR2 YYREEE (reference sequence). Trimming took 2 bases from V and 9 from J; bases not matched to a gene: 6. There are 13 residues in the CDR3. The CDR3 DNA is TGTGCCAGCAGCTTATCAGGGGGCTGGAAAGCTTTCTTT. This gives the protein CASSLSGGWKAFF.

This clone showed up just a few times. The chain recombines TRBV5-1 with TRBJ2-1, with 8 nucleotides matching TRBD2. V lost 5 bases and J lost 4; bases outside the gene matches: 2. Germline V gene lookup returns CDR1 SGHRS and CDR2 YFSETQ. The CDR3 has 13 residues. CDR3 nucleotide sequence: TGCGCCAGCAGACTAGCGGTTTACAATGAGCAGTTCTTC. Translated: CASRLAVYNEQFF.

J is TRBJ2-1 and V is TRBV7-7; TRBD2 aligns across 10 bases. The CDR3 spans 20 residues. V trimming: 1 base; J trimming: 3 bases; junction bases outside the gene matches: 15. Germline CDR1 is SSHAT and CDR2 is FNYEAQ (reference sequence). The CDR3 coding sequence is TGTGCCAGCAGCTTAGATGGTAGCGGGAGGCTCATAAGACGCTACAATGAGCAGTTCTTC. It codes for CASSLDGSGRLIRRYNEQFF.

This clone has a single count. J is TRBJ2-7 and V is TRBV30, with 9 bases aligning to TRBD1. The junction had 7 bases not matched to a gene; V was cut back by 2 bases and J by 5 bases. The germline V gene has CDR1 GTSNPN and CDR2 SVGIG (reference sequence). The CDR3 totals 14 residues. CDR3 coding DNA: TGTGCCTGGAGTAAGGGACAGGGAGTGAACGAGCAGTACTTC. Translated: CAWSKGQGVNEQYF.

The V call is TRBV10-1, the J call TRBJ2-1, with 10 bases matching TRBD2. This CDR3 is 14 amino acids long. The V gene end was trimmed by 4 bases and the J gene end by 12 bases; junction bases not matched to a gene: 9. Germline V gene data show CDR1 as WNHNN and CDR2 as SYGVQD (reference sequence). CDR3 in DNA: TGCGCCAGCAGTGGGTCTAGCGGGAGATATGGGCAGTTCTTC. Translated: CASSGSSGRYGQFF.

This clone was recorded once. The chain recombines TRBV5-5 with TRBJ2-1, with unresolved D. This CDR3 has 15 residues. Germline values: CDR1 SGHKS, CDR2 YYEKEE (reference sequence). The germline V and J ends were trimmed by 6 bases and 0 bases, with 13 bases remaining between them. Here the CDR3 reads CASTSDWSSYNEQFF. In DNA form, the CDR3 reads TGTGCCAGCACCTCCGACTGGAGCTCCTACAATGAGCAGTTCTTC.

The chain combines TRBV6-6 with TRBJ1-2, with a tentative D call TRBD1 (6 bases). In germline, CDR1 is MNHNY, CDR2 SVGAGI (reference sequence). The CDR3 has 13 amino acids. Trimming cost V 6 bases and J 1 base, with 9 bases left between them. In DNA form, the CDR3 reads TGTGCCAGCAGGAAACAGGGTAACTATGGCTACACCTTC. This gives the protein CASRKQGNYGYTF.

This clone was detected only once. CDR3 coding DNA: TGCGCCAGCAGCTTCGAACTAGCGGGACTCTCCTACAATGAGCAGTTCTTC. Translated: CASSFELAGLSYNEQFF. This sequence joins TRBV5-1 and TRBJ2-1, with 10 nucleotides matching TRBD2. J was trimmed by 0 bases and V by 2 bases; bases with no gene match: 5. The CDR3 covers 17 residues. CDR1 and CDR2 from the germline V gene are SGHRS and YFSETQ. Combining the CDR3 with reference TRBV5-1 and TRBJ2-1 gives the whole variable domain KAGVTQTPRYLIKTRGQQVTLSCSPISGHRSVSWYQQTPGQGLQFLFEYFSETQRNKGNFPGRFSGRQFSNSRSEMNVSTLELGDSALYLCASSFELAGLSYNEQFFGPGTRLTVL.

The V gene is TRBV4-1, the J gene TRBJ2-5; possible D gene TRBD2, 5 bases. The CDR3 is made up of 16 amino acids. V shed 1 base and J shed 1 base, with 13 bases lying between them. Germline V gene lookup returns CDR1 MGHRA and CDR2 YSYEKL. The CDR3 loop reads CASSQVGEGVQETQYF. Here the CDR3 DNA reads TGCGCCAGCAGCCAAGTAGGTGAGGGAGTCCAAGAGACCCAGTACTTC.

This chain links TRBV9 with TRBJ2-1, with D perhaps TRBD2 (5 bases). The germline gives CDR1 SGDLS, CDR2 YYNGEE. Deletions cut 0 bases from V and 4 bases from J, with 11 bases between. This CDR3 is built from 15 residues. CDR3 sequence reads: CASSVVPGFYNEQFF. As DNA, the CDR3 is TGTGCCAGCAGCGTAGTCCCGGGGTTTTACAATGAGCAGTTCTTC.

The V gene is TRBV28, the J gene TRBJ2-7, with 12 bases fitting TRBD2. The CDR3 is 17 amino acids. V shed 5 bases, J shed 7 bases, and the junction held 15 bases outside the gene matches. The V gene's germline CDR1 is MDHEN and CDR2 SYDVKM. CDR3 DNA: TGTGCCAGCAGTCGCGACCATCTAGCGGGAGGGTCCCAGGAGCAGTACTTC. It encodes CASSRDHLAGGSQEQYF.